These 14 T cell receptor beta chains came from one sample sequenced in a study of siplizumab effects on memory and regulatory T cells. The data were produced by immunoSEQ multiplex PCR, yet TCRdb's version contains in-frame clones alone and is incomplete. Of approximately 120,000 clones listed, 90% to 95% are singletons. Sequencing used Tregs sorted from blood. Receptors originate from a human donor in good health.

The rearrangement links TRBV2 to TRBJ2-5; TRBD1 matches at 7 bases. The end of the DNA aligns better with TRBJ2-7, so the J call may be wrong. Germline loops: CDR1 SNHLY, CDR2 FYNNEI. CDR3 length: 14 residues. CDR3 sequence: CASSEQQGAYEQYF. As DNA, the CDR3 is TGTGCCAGCAGTGAACAGCAGGGGGCCTACGAGCAGTACTTC.

This sequence joins TRBV5-6 and TRBJ2-1; D is unresolved. Germline CDR1 is SGHDT and CDR2 is YYEEEE. CDR3 length equals 13 residues. The germline V and J ends were trimmed by 7 bases and 5 bases, with 13 bases remaining between them. The CDR3 spells CASGALTNNEQFF. CDR3 DNA: TGTGCCAGCGGTGCATTAACTAACAATGAGCAGTTCTTC.

V and J are TRBV6-1 and TRBJ2-3; the D gene could be TRBD1 or TRBD2 (5 bases each). V lost 0 bases and J lost 5, with 12 bases in between. CDR3 length: 15 amino acids. Germline V gene sequence: CDR1 MNHNS, CDR2 SASEGT. The CDR3 sequence: CASSEARGRRDTQYF. The CDR3 DNA follows: TGTGCCAGCAGTGAAGCCCGGGGCAGGAGAGATACGCAGTATTTT.

The chain combines TRBV6-5 with TRBJ1-3, with D uncertain. This CDR3 has 13 amino acids. With 10 bases removed from V and 0 bases from J, the gap between germline ends came to 10 bases. Germline values: CDR1 MNHEY, CDR2 SVGAGI. This CDR3 is CATGVSSGNTIYF. DNA for the CDR3: TGTGCCACTGGGGTCAGCTCTGGAAACACCATATATTTT.

The genes are TRBV18 and TRBJ2-1; maybe TRBD1 (5 bases). V was trimmed by 0 bases and J by 8 bases, leaving 5 bases between them. The CDR3 loop spans 12 amino acids. CDR1 and CDR2 from the germline V gene are KGHSH and LQKENI. DNA for the CDR3: TGTGCCAGCTCACCACCAGGGGATGAGCAGTTCTTC. Translated, it gives CASSPPGDEQFF.

The chain couples TRBV21-1 to TRBJ2-2; the table's D call, TRBD1, has no DNA check behind it. TRBV21-1 is a recognized pseudogene. CDR3 length: 16 residues. The CDR3 region is CASSPHARGRGGELFF. Written as DNA, the CDR3 is TGTGCCAGCAGCCCCCACGCTAGGGGGCGAGGCGGGGAGCTGTTTTTT.

This clone has only one observation. The rearrangement links TRBV7-2 to TRBJ2-1, with D perhaps matching TRBD2 (6 bases). This CDR3 is built from 14 residues. V dropped 1 base and J dropped 14 bases, with 18 bases sitting between them. Germline V gene sequence: CDR1 SGHTA, CDR2 FQGNSA. The CDR3 DNA follows: TGTGCCAGCAGCTTAGTATTAGGTGCGGCTAGCGAGTTCTTC. Translation: CASSLVLGAASEFF.

This chain joins TRBV21-1 and TRBJ2-3; the table calls TRBD2, which could not be checked here. TRBV21-1 is tagged as a pseudogene. CDR3 size: 22 residues. The CDR3 reads CASSKDRLGLARPPFSTDTQYF. The CDR3 DNA reads as TGTGCCAGCAGCAAAGATCGACTTGGACTAGCGCGACCCCCTTTTAGCACAGATACGCAGTATTTT.

The V call is TRBV7-3, the J call TRBJ2-3, with 12 positions matching TRBD2. The germline V gene encodes CDR1 SGHTA and CDR2 FQGTGA. V dropped 1 base and J dropped 6; count of bases not matched to a gene: 5. The CDR3 covers 16 residues. CDR3 protein: CASSLIGLAGLDTQYF. DNA of the CDR3: TGTGCCAGCAGCTTAATCGGACTAGCGGGATTGGATACGCAGTATTTT.

The chain carries TRBV11-2 and TRBJ2-1, with 7 bases fitting TRBD2. Germline lookup yields CDR1 SGHAT and CDR2 FQNNGV. This CDR3 has 13 amino acids. J was trimmed by 12 bases and V by 1 base; bases with no gene match: 6. CDR3 sequence reads: CASSLARGEWQFF. The CDR3 nucleotides read TGTGCCAGCAGCTTAGCCCGGGGGGAGTGGCAGTTCTTC.

This clone has a single count. The chain couples TRBV5-4 to TRBJ1-4; TRBD1 matches at 7 bases. The germline V gene encodes CDR1 SGHNT and CDR2 YYREEE (reference sequence). This CDR3 is built from 15 residues. V trimming: 0 bases; J trimming: 4 bases; junction bases outside the gene matches: 3. The CDR3 region is CASSLEAGGNEKLFF. Here the CDR3 DNA reads TGTGCCAGCAGCTTGGAGGCAGGGGGTAATGAAAAACTGTTTTTT.

This clone has a single count. This chain uses TRBV19 with TRBJ2-2; D uncertain. Trimming removed 0 bases at V and 5 bases at J, with 7 bases between. Germline values: CDR1 LNHDA, CDR2 SQIVND (reference sequence). This CDR3 spans 14 amino acids. The CDR3 bases are TGTGCCAGTAGTATAGATCGGTGGACCGGGGAGCTGTTTTTT. This sequence encodes CASSIDRWTGELFF.

V gene TRBV6-6 combines with J gene TRBJ1-3; D uncertain. The germline CDR1 and CDR2 sequences are MNHNY and SVGAGI (reference sequence). Trimming took 0 bases from V and 9 from J, leaving 9 bases between them. The CDR3 covers 13 residues. Here the CDR3 DNA reads TGTGCCAGCAGTTACTCCCAGTCTCCCACCATATATTTT. Amino acids: CASSYSQSPTIYF.

The gene calls are TRBV6-1 and TRBJ2-7; D uncertain. The V gene's germline CDR1 is MNHNS and CDR2 SASEGT. Trimming stripped 7 bases from V and 0 bases from J, with 16 bases between. CDR3 size: 15 residues. The CDR3 loop reads CASIPPGIPSYEQYF. The DNA of the CDR3 is TGTGCCAGCATCCCCCCTGGAATACCCTCCTACGAGCAGTACTTC.